Described below is a single TCR beta chain sequence and its context. Its recognized antigen is unknown. Qualities for individual bases were not recorded, and no much larger clone is one base off. This sample was included in a study of technical replicates of blood from four donors (dated by TCRdb to between 2016 and 2019). The method was the immunoSEQ multiplex PCR assay. Sourced from immuneACCESS, this table was stored by TCRdb with only in-frame sequences that have V and J called. A share of the clones is absent; for the studies checked, an unresolved V gene accounts for under half, and the remainder has no known explanation. A total of under 95,000 clones appear in this sample, roughly 94% of them only once. The ten most abundant clones make up 0.25% to 0.3% of the sample. Per the germline V gene (reference sequence), WNHNN is the CDR1 and SYGVQD is the CDR2. The CDR3 spans 14 residues, from the cysteine through the phenylalanine. Only the CDR3 DNA is retained, 42 bases long and in frame from the first base. After removal of 6 bases from V and 6 bases from J, the junction retains 10 bases not matched to a gene.

This clonotype was sampled from a human donor in good health. The chain is assembled from TRBV10-1 and TRBJ1-2, with 7 middle bases fitting TRBD1. Sequenced material: T cells isolated from PBMCs. The CDR3 here reads CASSKDGQEDGYTF. The DNA sequence is given as TGCGCCAGCAGCAAGGATGGACAGGAAGATGGCTACACCTTC.